The next 17 T cell receptor beta chains were all read from a single sample in a study of blood T cell repertoires in COVID-19 (dated by TCRdb to 2020 to 2022). The library was built by means of the immunoSEQ multiplex PCR assay. TCRdb re-hosts the immuneACCESS table, in-frame sequences only. Its copies lack some clones; in the studies checked, an unresolved V gene accounts for under half of them, and the cause for the rest is not known. Counted in this sample were over 300,000 clones; over 75% of them appeared once. Roughly 7% of the sample goes to the ten largest clones. Material for sequencing was peripheral blood. These receptors were taken from a human donor in a cohort sampled during active COVID-19.

The chain uses TRBV10-3 and TRBJ2-7; weak D call: TRBD2 (6 bases). The CDR3 contains 15 residues. The germline V gene encodes CDR1 ENHRY and CDR2 SYGVKD. The germline V and J ends were trimmed by 0 bases and 3 bases, with 12 bases remaining between them. The CDR3 coding sequence is TGTGCCATCAGTGAGTCGACCGGGGGTTACTACGAGCAGTACTTC. Translation: CAISESTGGYYEQYF.

About this clone: The sample holds other DNA sequences that translate to the same CDR3. The chain is built from TRBV5-1 and TRBJ2-3; TRBD2 might be the D (6 bases). Germline V gene lookup returns CDR1 SGHRS and CDR2 YFSETQ. The V and J ends lost 0 bases and 0 bases respectively, with 8 bases between them. The CDR3 consists of 15 residues. As DNA, the CDR3 is TGCGCCAGCAGCTTGGCTGGGGGGAGCACAGATACGCAGTATTTT. Its translation is CASSLAGGSTDTQYF. The complete variable domain, with remaining parts taken from reference TRBV5-1 and TRBJ2-3, reads KAGVTQTPRYLIKTRGQQVTLSCSPISGHRSVSWYQQTPGQGLQFLFEYFSETQRNKGNFPGRFSGRQFSNSRSEMNVSTLELGDSALYLCASSLAGGSTDTQYFGPGTRLTVL.

V gene TRBV2 combines with J gene TRBJ2-7; 10 positions match TRBD1. J lost 3 bases, V lost 5 bases, and 7 bases had no gene match. Germline V gene data show CDR1 as SNHLY and CDR2 as FYNNEI. This CDR3 region has 15 residues. The CDR3 reads CASSPSRDRGYEQYF. In DNA form, the CDR3 reads TGTGCCAGCAGTCCTTCCCGGGACAGGGGCTACGAGCAGTACTTC.

V is TRBV19 and J is TRBJ1-6; D unclear. This CDR3 contains 13 residues. V gave up 7 bases and J gave up 9 bases, with 13 bases separating them. Germline V gives CDR1 LNHDA, CDR2 SQIVND (reference sequence). CDR3 nucleotides: TGTGCCAGTAACGGGGTCCGCGGTTCACCCCTCCACTTT. Amino acids: CASNGVRGSPLHF.

The J gene is TRBJ1-6, the V gene TRBV2; possibly TRBD1 for D (5 bases). V shed 11 bases and J shed 9 bases, with 23 bases lying between them. Germline V gene data show CDR1 as SNHLY and CDR2 as FYNNEI. The CDR3 sequence is 15 residues long. CDR3 sequence (DNA): TGTGCCGGGACCTCAGGGACGGAGGGTTTTTCACCCCTCCACTTT. It is translated as CAGTSGTEGFSPLHF.

The genes are TRBV2 and TRBJ2-4, with D possibly matching TRBD1 (6 bases). Deletions cut 11 bases from V and 5 bases from J, with 10 bases between. The CDR3 sequence is 11 residues long. Germline values: CDR1 SNHLY, CDR2 FYNNEI. Here the CDR3 reads CAGNRENIQYF. In nucleotides, the CDR3 is TGTGCCGGGAACAGGGAAAACATTCAGTACTTC.

The chain uses TRBV6-5 and TRBJ2-1; TRBD2 agrees at 14 bases. The junction had 9 bases not matched to a gene; V was cut back by 2 bases and J by 15 bases. CDR1 MNHEY and CDR2 SVGAGI come from the germline V gene. This CDR3 contains 15 residues. The CDR3 is CASSYPGLAGGGGFF. The CDR3 DNA is TGTGCCAGCAGTTACCCCGGACTAGCGGGGGGCGGCGGGTTCTTC.

The chain uses TRBV6-5 and TRBJ1-4, with 9 positions matching TRBD1. The CDR3 length is 15 residues. The germline gives CDR1 MNHEY, CDR2 SVGAGI. V trimming: 2 bases; J trimming: 4 bases; junction bases outside the gene matches: 2. CDR3 nucleotides: TGTGCCAGCAGTTACGGACAGGGGAATAATGAAAAACTGTTTTTT. Translation: CASSYGQGNNEKLFF.

The chain couples TRBV2 to TRBJ2-7, with D perhaps TRBD2 (5 bases). V lost 2 bases and J lost 7, with 18 bases in between. CDR1 and CDR2 (germline): SNHLY, FYNNEI. The length of the CDR3 is 15 residues. The CDR3 region has the DNA TGTGCCAGCAGTGAATCGGCAGGTACCTCGGGGGAGCAGTACTTC. Translated: CASSESAGTSGEQYF. Complete variable domain (other parts from reference TRBV2 and TRBJ2-7): EPEVTQTPSHQVTQMGQEVILRCVPISNHLYFYWYRQILGQKVEFLVSFYNNEISEKSEIFDDQFSVERPDGSNFTLKIRSTKLEDSAMYFCASSESAGTSGEQYFGPGTRLTVT.

The chain has TRBV30 and TRBJ2-1; possibly TRBD2 for D (6 bases). The germline CDR1 and CDR2 sequences are GTSNPN and SVGIG (reference sequence). The CDR3 has 16 residues. Trimming stripped 4 bases from V and 5 bases from J, with 21 bases between. In DNA form, the CDR3 reads TGTGCCTGGACCCCGCCCGGGGGAAGGTCAAACAATGAGCAGTTCTTC. Translating gives CAWTPPGGRSNNEQFF.

The J gene is TRBJ2-7, the V gene TRBV15; D is uncertain. The CDR3 is made up of 12 amino acids. The V gene's germline CDR1 is LNHNV and CDR2 YYDKDF (reference sequence). Between the trimmed V and J ends, which lost 2 bases and 3 bases, there was a span of 5 bases. CDR3 in amino acids: CATSRTYYEQYF. The CDR3 nucleotides read TGTGCCACCAGCAGAACTTACTACGAGCAGTACTTC.

This chain uses TRBV5-1 with TRBJ2-6; D is ambiguous. Germline V gene lookup returns CDR1 SGHRS and CDR2 YFSETQ. V lost 7 bases, J lost 2 bases, and 13 bases lay in between. The CDR3 is 15 residues long. The CDR3 here is CASCLATTGANVLTF. The CDR3 nucleotides read TGCGCCAGCTGCCTCGCCACAACTGGGGCCAACGTCCTGACTTTC.

As to this clone: The sample contains more than one DNA sequence encoding this CDR3. This rearrangement joins TRBV18 to TRBJ1-5; unclear D gene. The CDR3 is 13 amino acids. Trimming pared 2 bases from V and 4 bases from J, leaving 6 bases between. Germline V CDR1 and CDR2: KGHSH, LQKENI. The CDR3 protein is CASSPGRNQPQHF. The CDR3 DNA sequence: TGTGCCAGCTCACCAGGGCGAAATCAGCCCCAGCATTTT.

The chain couples TRBV19 to TRBJ1-5, with D hard to call. Germline V gene sequence: CDR1 LNHDA, CDR2 SQIVND (reference sequence). Trimming shortened V by 3 bases and J by 0 bases, and 9 bases separated the two germline ends. The CDR3 spans 15 residues. DNA of the CDR3: TGTGCCAGTAGTATCGGGATTTATAGCAATCAGCCCCAGCATTTT. Translation gives CASSIGIYSNQPQHF. The full variable domain, with the rest looked up from reference TRBV19 and TRBJ1-5, is DGGITQSPKYLFRKEGQNVTLSCEQNLNHDAMYWYRQDPGQGLRLIYYSQIVNDFQKGDIAEGYSVSREKKESFPLTVTSAQKNPTAFYLCASSIGIYSNQPQHFGDGTRLSIL.

CDR3 in DNA: TGTGCCAGCAGTGGGACAGGGGGTGGGGATGAGCAGTTCTTC. As protein: CASSGTGGGDEQFF. The chain recombines TRBV2 with TRBJ2-1; 10 bases fit TRBD1. The CDR3 is 14 amino acids. V shed 4 bases, J shed 8 bases, and the junction held 5 bases outside the gene matches. In germline, CDR1 is SNHLY, CDR2 FYNNEI.

The chain uses TRBV7-8 and TRBJ2-7, with D possibly matching TRBD1 (6 bases). Deletions cut 1 base from V and 6 bases from J, with 10 bases between. The CDR3 spans 13 residues. CDR1 is SGHVS, CDR2 FQNEAQ, per germline. The DNA for the CDR3 is TGTGCCAGCAGCTTAGGGACAGTCACCGAGCAGTACTTC. This translates into CASSLGTVTEQYF.

This clone was found once. V and J are TRBV5-1 and TRBJ1-6; D perhaps matches TRBD1 (6 bases). Germline-derived CDR1 and CDR2 are SGHRS and YFSETQ. Trimming left V 0 bases short and J 3 bases short, with 10 bases between. The CDR3 spans 16 residues. This chain's CDR3 is CASSLVGRGYNSPLHF. Here the CDR3 DNA reads TGCGCCAGCAGCTTGGTCGGCAGGGGCTATAATTCACCCCTCCACTTT.